This record looks at one T cell receptor beta chain sequence and its context. The data were obtained in a study of cytomegalovirus exposure and HLA in healthy donors. Using immunoSEQ multiplex PCR, the repertoire was profiled, and TCRdb retains in-frame clones only, with some absent. The table has hundreds of thousands of clones, about 90% seen once. The CDR3 runs to 13 residues. Germline CDR1 MNHEY, CDR2 SMNVEV (reference sequence). V was shortened by 7 bases and J by 5 bases, with 12 bases between the two germline ends. The rearrangement joins TRBV27 to TRBJ2-1, with D possibly called TRBD1 or TRBD2 (5 bases each). The receptor was derived from a woman aged 30 to 39 in good health and CMV-seronegative. What was sequenced was PBMCs. CDR3 nucleotides: TGTGCCAGCAAGCGTCTGGGGGACAATGAGCAGTTCTTC. Amino acid sequence: CASKRLGDNEQFF.